This T cell receptor beta chain was observed in a study of shared clonotypes between healthy human individuals. This clone was seen a few times. The repertoire was sequenced with immunoSEQ multiplex PCR; TCRdb's copy has only in-frame clones and lacks some. Altogether 450,000 to 500,000 clones are present, approximately 80% being singletons, with the ten largest covering more than 10%. CDR3 length: 16 amino acids. V lost 8 bases, J lost 4 bases, and 12 bases stayed unmatched. Germline lookup yields CDR1 MRHNA and CDR2 SNTAGT. What was sequenced was PBMCs. The source of this sequence is a woman aged 40 to 50 in good health. Some clones in this sample may be carry-over from other donors' samples. The genes are TRBV6-4 and TRBJ2-3, with TRBD2 matching over 10 bases. The CDR3: CASQRSSGSGADTQYF. For the CDR3, the DNA is TGTGCCAGCCAACGGTCTAGCGGGAGCGGGGCAGATACGCAGTATTTT.